The sequence of this T cell receptor beta chain was determined in a study of blood T cell repertoires in COVID-19. For the study at large: Spain, Italy and the United States supplied samples that represented acute and convalescent COVID-19.

Some clones are missing from TCRdb's copy, which holds only in-frame ones; the method was immunoSEQ multiplex PCR. Found here are over 450,000 clones, roughly 89% of them singletons; the top ten hold less than 9.5%. This CDR3 is 14 amino acids long. Per germline, CDR1 LNHNV and CDR2 YYDKDF (reference sequence). V gave up 1 base and J gave up 4 bases, with 11 bases separating them. The V call is TRBV15, the J call TRBJ2-7, with a possible D match to TRBD1 (5 bases). The sample comprised peripheral blood. The receptor comes from a woman aged 45-60 years with COVID-19, enrolled during active disease. The CDR3 protein is CATSRVRQNYEQYF. CDR3 in DNA: TGTGCCACCAGCAGAGTAAGACAGAATTACGAGCAGTACTTC.